The T cell receptor (beta chain) under discussion was sequenced for a study of blood T cells in healthy people across ages. A second PCR of roughly 7 to 11 cycles used a sample-barcoded 5' primer and a J-beta primer mix. TCRdb reanalysed the 5' RACE reads using MiXCR and keeps one entry per CDR3 protein. The sample lists about 640,000 distinct CDR3 sequences; 40% to 50% were seen once. The CDR3 is 15 residues long. V lost 3 bases and J 5 bases, leaving 15 bases between the germline ends. Germline loops: CDR1 SGHTA, CDR2 FQGNSA. Per-sample PBMC isolation yielded at least 7 million cells. The TCR was taken from an elderly man in good health. J is TRBJ2-3 and V is TRBV7-2; possible D gene TRBD2, 7 bases. Sample: blood. Here the CDR3 reads CASSLGGAILDTQYF. CDR3 DNA sequence: TGTGCCAGCAGCTTGGGGGGGGCCATATTAGATACGCAGTATTTT.